Shown below are 9 T cell receptor beta chains from a single sample sequenced in a study of beta chain features in type 1 diabetes. Isolated RNA was reverse transcribed in full, so expressed TCRB transcripts were sequenced. Clones were read by immunoSEQ multiplex PCR, and TCRdb kept only the in-frame ones, dropping some. This sample yields 860,000 or so clones, of which 15% to 20% are seen a single time; around 0.02% belongs to the top ten. The sequencing sample was made of naive CD4+ T cells from blood. These receptors all come from a woman in her late teens or twenties in good health.

The chain is built from TRBV7-3 and TRBJ2-1; 9 nucleotides line up with TRBD2. From germline, CDR1 is SGHTA and CDR2 FQGTGA. V dropped 0 bases and J dropped 7; count of bases not matched to a gene: 4. The CDR3 covers 15 residues. In DNA, the CDR3 is TGTGCCAGCAGCTTAACTGCTAGCGGGATAAATGAGCAGTTCTTC. Translated, it gives CASSLTASGINEQFF.

This clone occurred a few times. The genes are TRBV4-2 and TRBJ2-7; possibly TRBD1 or TRBD2 for D (6 bases each). The CDR3 covers 14 residues. CDR1 is LGHNA and CDR2 is YNFKEQ in the germline V gene. With 2 bases removed from V and 6 bases from J, the gap between germline ends came to 14 bases. The CDR3 sequence is CASSQSRGVGEQYF. CDR3 nucleotides: TGTGCCAGCAGCCAAAGTAGGGGGGTGGGCGAGCAGTACTTC.

This clone has just a few counts. This chain connects TRBV7-2 to TRBJ2-1; D not certain. Trimming removed 5 bases from V and 0 bases from J, with 5 bases in between. The CDR3 has 13 amino acids. Germline CDR1 SGHTA, CDR2 FQGNSA. DNA for the CDR3: TGTGCCAGCAGCGCGAGCTCCTACAATGAGCAGTTCTTC. Protein sequence: CASSASSYNEQFF.

J is TRBJ2-3 and V is TRBV4-3, with D tentatively TRBD2 (6 bases). The V end was cut by 2 bases, the J end by 0 bases, with 15 bases between. CDR1 LGHNA and CDR2 YSLEER come from the germline V gene. CDR3 length: 17 amino acids. CDR3 coding DNA: TGCGCCAGCAGCCAATACGGTGGGACTGGCAGCACAGATACGCAGTATTTT. Translating it yields CASSQYGGTGSTDTQYF.

This clone has a handful of counts. V and J are TRBV15 and TRBJ2-2; 11 bases map to TRBD2. Germline loops: CDR1 LNHNV, CDR2 YYDKDF (reference sequence). The CDR3 sequence is 19 residues long. V was pared by 3 bases and J by 4 bases, with 13 bases of the junction left unmatched. The CDR3 loop is CATSRDGLLAGESTGELFF. Written as DNA, the CDR3 is TGTGCCACCAGCAGGGATGGATTACTAGCGGGAGAATCCACCGGGGAGCTGTTTTTT.

This clone has a handful of counts. The chain is built from TRBV7-3 and TRBJ2-3; no clear D gene. Per the germline V gene, CDR1 is SGHTA and CDR2 is FQGTGA. There are 13 residues in the CDR3. The V end was cut by 2 bases, the J end by 5 bases, with 8 bases between. CDR3 nucleotide sequence: TGTGCCAGCAGCTTACACCTCGGAGATACGCAGTATTTT. As protein: CASSLHLGDTQYF.

V and J are TRBV7-6 and TRBJ2-1, with 7 bases that match TRBD2. The V segment lost 3 bases and the J segment 5 bases; nucleotides outside the gene matches: 7. CDR1 is SGHVS, CDR2 FNYEAQ, per germline. The CDR3 consists of 15 residues. The CDR3 DNA reads as TGTGCCAGCAGCTTGGGCGCGGGAGCCAACAATGAGCAGTTCTTC. Its protein is CASSLGAGANNEQFF.

The J gene is TRBJ2-7, the V gene TRBV6-5; 7 nucleotides agree with TRBD1. The CDR3 has 14 amino acids. Germline loops: CDR1 MNHEY, CDR2 SVGAGI. J lost 7 bases, V lost 2 bases, and 8 bases had no gene match. CDR3 protein: CASSYTTGTTEQYF. The CDR3 DNA reads TGTGCCAGCAGTTACACGACAGGGACAACGGAGCAGTACTTC.

For this clone: The sample holds other DNA sequences that translate to the same CDR3. The chain is built from TRBV20-1 and TRBJ2-1, with a possible D match to TRBD1 (5 bases). The length of the CDR3 is 10 residues. Germline V gives CDR1 DFQATT, CDR2 SNEGSKA (reference sequence). CDR3 sequence: CSAKGNEQFF. Written as DNA, the CDR3 is TGCAGCGCGAAGGGGAATGAGCAGTTCTTC.